This T cell receptor (beta chain) appears in the sequencing data of a study of T-cell reconstitution after alpha-beta-depleted transplantation in children. This clonotype has ten or more counts. The length of the CDR3 is 14 residues. Trimming took off 0 bases at V and 1 base at J, with 5 bases between the two ends. Preparation of the TCRbeta library used unique molecular identifiers. TCRdb re-called the PCR reads with MiXCR, one entry per CDR3 protein. The sample has 400,000 to 500,000 distinct CDR3 sequences, under 13% seen once. Sequencing was performed on PBMCs from the stem cell graft donor, taken from the stem cell graft. The TCR sequence derives from a human donor who donated a stem cell graft to a child with acute myeloid leukemia. The rearrangement links TRBV12-3 or TRBV12-4 to TRBJ2-3; D may match TRBD1 or TRBD2 (5 bases each). CDR3 DNA sequence: TGTGCCAGCAGTTTAGCGGGGGGCACAGATACGCAGTATTTT. It encodes CASSLAGGTDTQYF.